This T cell receptor beta chain was sequenced during a study of TIL therapy for anti-PD-1-resistant metastatic lung cancer (dated by TCRdb to the early 2020s). With regard to the full study: Before any PD-1/PD-L1 blockade was given, tumors were harvested, nivolumab was then administered, and patients who progressed went on to receive lymphodepletion, an infusion of expanded TIL, and IL-2. A median age of roughly 54 years (range about 38-80) and a median tumor PD-L1 proportion score of 6% were recorded among enrolled patients. The cohort was predominantly lung adenocarcinoma, with a handful of EGFR-mutant and two ALK-rearranged tumors, and half of patients were current or former smokers. Across the cohort, whole-exome sequencing showed a median non-synonymous tumor mutation burden of more than 1.3 mutations per megabase. Clonotypes were tracked across tumor, expanded TIL product and serial blood samples by T cell receptor beta sequencing of tumor and peripheral blood. Beyond this particular receptor, the publication reports: The baseline peripheral repertoire was partially replaced by infused TIL clonotypes, which then decayed over months, and persistence showed no apparent association with response. Because the cohort was highly selected, with more treatment-naive, never-smoker and oncogene-addicted patients than is typical, generalizability is limited. The study protocol defined all tumor marker inferences as exploratory.

TCR beta CDR3 regions were amplified from genomic DNA by bias-controlled multiplex PCR with the immunoSEQ v3 hsTCRB kit. The TCR libraries were sequenced on an Illumina NextSeq 500 to about 1.8 million read pairs for survey level or roughly 5-6.5 million read pairs for deep level. The authors' pipeline ran thus. Clonality was reported by immunoSEQ Analyzer software, which also assigned V, D and J genes and filtered out non-productive sequences. Repertoires were compared by productive Simpson clonality and by the Morisita overlap index of productive TRB rearrangements between infused TIL and blood. The absolute count of a clonotype in blood was estimated by multiplying the lymphocyte count by the CD3+ fraction and by the productive frequency of the clone. TCRdb limited this immuneACCESS table to in-frame rearrangements with V and J called. A share of clones is missing; checked studies link under half to unresolved V genes, and the rest is unexplained. That table gives V, J and clone size, and the DNA gave D and trimming. Within this sample are about 46,000 clones, with 80% to 90% of them counted one time only. Jointly, the top ten make up approximately 5.1% of the sample.

V is reduced by 6 bases and J by 1 base, leaving a spacing of 15 bases between them. The germline V gene sets CDR1 to MNHEY and CDR2 to SVGAGI. The CDR3 spans 15 residues, from the cysteine through the phenylalanine. Left in the record is the CDR3 DNA by itself, 45 bases read in frame from the first base. As to this clone: Its antigen is currently not known. No quality values exist for individual bases; no much larger clone is one base distant.

This sample's time point label indicates: pre-treatment sample, taken before nivolumab and TIL therapy. Adults with stage 4 NSCLC were enrolled from late 2017 to January 2020 in a dual-center phase I trial. Samples came from a single-arm, open-label phase I trial of tumor-infiltrating lymphocyte therapy with nivolumab in advanced non-small cell lung cancer. Mononuclear cells from blood collected in EDTA tubes were isolated on a Ficoll gradient and snap-frozen as pellets, and DNA was then extracted using a Qiagen mini-prep kit. The source is a person aged 25-79 years with non-small cell lung cancer. Recombination connected TRBV6-5 to TRBJ1-2; the D gene identity is not certain. This specimen was blood, taken at baseline. The CDR3: CASSGRVTYNYGYTF. The DNA sequence is TGTGCCAGCAGCGGGAGAGTGACCTATAACTATGGCTACACCTTC.